This T cell receptor beta chain originates from a study of blood T cell repertoires in COVID-19. A few counts support this clone. The data were produced by immunoSEQ multiplex PCR, yet TCRdb's version contains in-frame clones alone and is incomplete. The repertoire has roughly 250,000 clones, about 80% of them found once; the top ten carry more than 15%. The TCR sequence derives from a person between 65 and 80 years old with COVID-19, enrolled during active disease. Material for sequencing was peripheral blood.

CDR3 nucleotides: TGCGCCAGCACAACCCCAGGGTCTAGCACCGGGGAGCTGTTTTTT. It codes for CASTTPGSSTGELFF. The V and J genes are TRBV5-1 and TRBJ2-2; maybe TRBD1 (5 bases). The V gene lost 6 bases and the J gene lost 4 bases, with 16 bases spanning the gap. CDR1 is SGHRS and CDR2 is YFSETQ in the germline V gene. The CDR3 sequence is 15 residues long.